The next 13 T cell receptor beta chains were all read from a single sample in a study of neurological immune-mediated disorders. TCRdb processed the 5' RACE reads anew with MiXCR; each CDR3 protein has one entry. The table has approximately 44,000 distinct CDR3 sequences, just under 6% seen once; the top ten hold roughly 1.5%. The material sequenced was CD4+ T cells from blood. The receptor set was obtained from a woman younger than 30 with multiple sclerosis.

This clonotype has only a few counts. This chain links TRBV25-1 with TRBJ2-2, with 7 bases matching TRBD2. The CDR3 has 15 amino acids. Germline V CDR1 and CDR2: MGHDK, SYGVNS. The V gene end was trimmed by 4 bases and the J gene end by 1 base; junction bases not matched to a gene: 3. As DNA, the CDR3 is TGTGCCAGCAGTGGTACTAGCGAGAACACCGGGGAGCTGTTTTTT. Amino acids: CASSGTSENTGELFF.

This clonotype was observed at least ten times. The rearrangement links TRBV20-1 to TRBJ2-3; possibly TRBD1 or TRBD2 for D (6 bases each). This CDR3 comprises 14 residues. CDR1 is DFQATT and CDR2 is SNEGSKA in the germline V gene (reference sequence). Trimming removed 0 bases at V and 2 bases at J, with 9 bases between. The CDR3 sequence: CSAREGGPTDTQYF. The DNA of the CDR3 is TGCAGTGCTAGAGAGGGGGGCCCCACAGATACGCAGTATTTT.

Judged by abundance, this clonotype is medium-sized. V gene TRBV15 combines with J gene TRBJ2-3; D is unresolved. This CDR3 contains 15 residues. V was trimmed by 1 base and J by 2 bases, leaving 10 bases between them. Germline V CDR1 and CDR2: LNHNV, YYDKDF (reference sequence). CDR3 region: CATSRGGGLTDTQYF. The CDR3 DNA reads as TGTGCCACCAGCAGAGGCGGCGGCCTCACAGATACGCAGTATTTT.

This clonotype has a count of ten or more. The chain carries TRBV27 and TRBJ1-2; no reliable D call. Trimming cost V 2 bases and J 5 bases, with 12 bases left between them. The CDR3 loop spans 14 amino acids. Looked up from germline, CDR1 is MNHEY and CDR2 is SMNVEV (reference sequence). CDR3 DNA sequence: TGTGCCAGCAGTTTACGTTATAGCTTATATGGCTACACCTTC. Its protein is CASSLRYSLYGYTF.

This clonotype occurred many times. The chain uses TRBV5-1 and TRBJ2-1; perhaps TRBD1 as D (6 bases). V lost 7 bases and J 9 bases, leaving 23 bases between the germline ends. Germline V gene sequence: CDR1 SGHRS, CDR2 YFSETQ. CDR3 length: 15 residues. The DNA of the CDR3 is TGCGCCAGCGTCCCGCGTACAGGGTACTCCAGTGAGCAGTTCTTC. Encoded protein: CASVPRTGYSSEQFF.

This clonotype was seen ten or more times. The chain employs TRBV5-5 and TRBJ2-7; 7 nucleotides agree with TRBD1. This CDR3 has 14 amino acids. CDR1 SGHKS and CDR2 YYEKEE come from the germline V gene (reference sequence). V trimming: 5 bases; J trimming: 0 bases; junction bases outside the gene matches: 5. The CDR3 nucleotides are TGTGCCAGCAGGCATACAGGGGACTCCTACGAGCAGTACTTC. Amino acids: CASRHTGDSYEQYF.

This clonotype was counted ten times or more. The DNA of the CDR3 is TGTGCCAGCAGCGAGCGAACAGGGGGGGATGAAAAACTGTTTTTT. Translation: CASSERTGGDEKLFF. The rearrangement joins TRBV7-9 to TRBJ1-4; 8 bases agree with TRBD1. There are 15 residues in the CDR3. Germline V gene data show CDR1 as SEHNR and CDR2 as FQNEAQ (reference sequence). J gave up 6 bases and V 5 bases, and 8 bases lay outside the gene matches.

This clonotype was detected many times. The CDR3 DNA follows: TGTGCCAGCGGTCCGGGACCCGACGAGCAGTACGTC. Its translation: CASGPGPDEQYV. The rearrangement uses TRBV6-5 and TRBJ2-7; either TRBD1 or TRBD2 may supply D (5 bases each). Per the germline V gene, CDR1 is MNHEY and CDR2 is SVGAGI. With 8 bases removed from V and 5 bases from J, the gap between germline ends came to 13 bases. This CDR3 has 12 amino acids.

This clonotype was counted many times. CDR3 region: CSAADRGYGYTF. CDR3 coding DNA: TGCAGTGCCGCGGACAGGGGGTATGGCTACACCTTC. The genes are TRBV20-1 and TRBJ1-2; 10 bases agree with TRBD1. The CDR3 is 12 residues long. V shed 6 bases, J shed 5 bases, and the junction held 3 bases outside the gene matches. Germline assignment: CDR1 DFQATT and CDR2 SNEGSKA (reference sequence).

This clonotype has a count of ten or more. The chain recombines TRBV20-1 with TRBJ2-7; TRBD2 aligns across 11 bases. Germline CDR1 DFQATT, CDR2 SNEGSKA (reference sequence). J lost 2 bases, V lost 5 bases, and 11 bases had no gene match. CDR3 length: 16 residues. The CDR3 region is CSAGGASGGSPYEQYF. The CDR3 DNA is TGCAGTGCTGGGGGAGCTAGCGGGGGGTCACCCTACGAGCAGTACTTC.

This clonotype was counted at least ten times. The genes are TRBV6-2 or TRBV6-3 and TRBJ2-7, with 11 bases identical to TRBD2. The trim removed 4 bases at V and 1 base at J, leaving 3 bases unmatched. Looked up from germline, CDR1 is MNHEY and CDR2 is SVGEGT. This CDR3 is 15 amino acids long. The CDR3 nucleotides read TGTGCCAGCAGTTCACTAGCGGGAGCATCCTACGAGCAGTACGTC. As protein: CASSSLAGASYEQYV.

This clonotype was seen ten or more times. The rearrangement links TRBV20-1 to TRBJ2-1, with 7 positions matching TRBD2. CDR1 and CDR2 from the germline V gene are DFQATT and SNEGSKA (reference sequence). The CDR3 runs 14 residues. The J segment lost 6 bases and the V segment lost 3 bases, leaving 8 bases of the junction unmatched. CDR3 coding DNA: TGCAGTGCTAGCGGGGAGGGCCACTTCAATGAGCAGTTCTTC. Translation gives CSASGEGHFNEQFF.

This clonotype has ten or more counts. The V call is TRBV5-6, the J call TRBJ2-1; TRBD2 might be the D (5 bases). The CDR3 consists of 12 residues. With 4 bases removed from V and 14 bases from J, the gap between germline ends came to 16 bases. Per germline, CDR1 SGHDT and CDR2 YYEEEE. This chain's CDR3 is CASSEPPGKKFF. In nucleotides, the CDR3 is TGTGCCAGCAGCGAGCCCCCGGGGAAGAAGTTCTTC.